This TCR beta chain is from a study of T cell clusters in autoimmune cytopenias. General study results and limits: No experiment has yet validated the function of the T cell clusters defined in silico. TRB repertoire shifts in secondary cytopenia and chronic lymphocytic leukemia mostly reflected lymphoma, not autoimmunity.

TRB was amplified by touch-down multiplex PCR, primer pools A and B combined. Each CDR3 protein gets one entry in TCRdb, which reprocessed the multiplex PCR reads and gives no DNA. Its table lists 9,500 to 11,000 distinct CDR3 sequences. TRB amplification used roughly 250 ng of peripheral blood genomic DNA. Comment on this clonotype: Its antigen is unknown.

Germline V gene data show CDR1 as MNHEY and CDR2 as SVGAGI. The CDR3 sequence is 17 residues long. The same data also contributed to another study, on T cell repertoires in aging, cancer and after chemotherapy. That work contributes: The whole study produced a dataset of several million TCR reads. Untreated cancer patients had significantly lower blood TCR diversity than age-matched healthy donors.

The V call is TRBV6-5, the J call TRBJ2-3; TCRdb calls TRBD2, which cannot be checked without DNA. This clonotype was obtained from a human donor in good health. Source material: peripheral blood. The CDR3 here is CASSLRLAGSHTDTQYF.